The clone carrying this TCR beta chain was seen many times. Its antigen is not identified. The sample is drawn from a study of identical twins. Germline trimming cut 6 bases from V and 7 bases from J; bases unmatched to any gene: 15. The length of the CDR3 is 16 residues. The germline V gene has CDR1 MNHEY and CDR2 SVGEGT. Study observations and caveats: Out-of-frame sharing of TCR alpha in monozygotic twins was underestimated by models.

Template switching added a universal primer site; cDNA carried unique molecular identifiers. From the 5' RACE reads, TCRdb called clonotypes with MiXCR, one entry per CDR3 protein. This repertoire shows some 570,000 distinct CDR3 sequences, under 25% found once; its top ten account for around 0.5%. These data were also reused for a study on yellow fever vaccine responses in identical twins.

The chain links TRBV6-2 or TRBV6-3 to TRBJ2-1; 7 bases agree with TRBD2. Material for sequencing was CD4+ T cells sorted from blood. The clonotype was recovered from a woman aged 18-30 years in good health. CDR3: CASRVHRRAGGNEQFF. Here the CDR3 DNA reads TGTGCCAGCAGGGTACACAGGAGGGCCGGGGGGAATGAGCAGTTCTTC.